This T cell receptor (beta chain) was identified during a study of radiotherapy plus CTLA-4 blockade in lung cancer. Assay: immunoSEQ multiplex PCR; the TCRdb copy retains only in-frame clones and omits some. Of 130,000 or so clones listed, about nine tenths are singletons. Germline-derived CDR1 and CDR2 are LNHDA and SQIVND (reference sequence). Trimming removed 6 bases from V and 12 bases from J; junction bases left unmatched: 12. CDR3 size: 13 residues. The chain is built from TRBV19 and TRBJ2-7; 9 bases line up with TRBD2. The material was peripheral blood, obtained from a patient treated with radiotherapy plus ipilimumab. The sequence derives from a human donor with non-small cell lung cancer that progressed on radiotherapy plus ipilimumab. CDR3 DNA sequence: TGTGCCAGTAGGCAACCCTTGGCGGGAGGGATGTACTTC. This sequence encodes CASRQPLAGGMYF. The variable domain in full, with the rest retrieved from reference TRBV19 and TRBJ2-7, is DGGITQSPKYLFRKEGQNVTLSCEQNLNHDAMYWYRQDPGQGLRLIYYSQIVNDFQKGDIAEGYSVSREKKESFPLTVTSAQKNPTAFYLCASRQPLAGGMYFGPGTRLTVT.